What follows describes a single T cell receptor (beta chain). What it binds is not known. The sample originates from a study of Ad26.COV2.S vaccination and SARS-CoV-2 variants. Regarding the study as a whole: The TCR-based breadth and depth measures might underestimate overall T cell responses. Substantial post-vaccination breadth of spike-specific CD8+ and CD4+ T cell responses was reported.

Deletions cut 0 bases from V and 8 bases from J, with 9 bases between. The CDR3 has 13 residues. Germline CDR1 reads SGDLS; CDR2 reads YYNGEE. Clones were read by immunoSEQ multiplex PCR, and TCRdb kept only the in-frame ones, dropping some. Among over 110,000 clones listed, 70% to 90% were seen once. The source of this sequence is a human donor who had recovered from COVID-19. The input for sequencing was peripheral blood, taken after recovery from COVID-19. The chain links TRBV9 to TRBJ1-5, with D possibly being TRBD1 (6 bases). The CDR3 loop reads CASSVDRVKPQHF. The CDR3, as DNA: TGTGCCAGCAGCGTAGACAGGGTGAAGCCCCAGCATTTT.